The next 32 T cell receptor beta chains were all read from a single sample in a study of cytomegalovirus exposure and HLA in healthy donors (dated by TCRdb to about 2017). Preparation of the library involved the immunoSEQ multiplex PCR assay. For the multiplex PCR, a mixture combining 60 forward primers for TCR Vbeta segments and 13 reverse primers for TCR Jbeta segments was used. The source is immuneACCESS, and TCRdb retained only in-frame sequences with V and J called. Part of the clones is not carried over; for the studies checked, unresolved V genes explain less than half of this, and the remainder is unexplained. The sample has 120,000 to 150,000 clones on record, nearly 80% of them singletons. Jointly, the top ten make up approximately 5.1% of the sample. Material for sequencing was PBMCs. The receptors derive from a male donor in good health and CMV-seronegative.

The V call is TRBV6-6, the J call TRBJ1-4, with D tentatively TRBD1 (5 bases). V lost 8 bases, J lost 10 bases, and 11 bases lay in between. The CDR3 sequence is 11 residues long. Germline V lookup: CDR1 MNHNY, CDR2 SVGAGI (reference sequence). The DNA for the CDR3 is TGTGCCAGCCAGGGATTTTCAAAACTGTTTTTT. It codes for CASQGFSKLFF.

The J gene is TRBJ2-1, the V gene TRBV7-6; D is uncertain. V lost 1 base, J lost 2 bases, and 9 bases lay in between. Germline V gives CDR1 SGHVS, CDR2 FNYEAQ. The CDR3 is 15 residues long. The chain's CDR3 is CASSLDPWPYNEQFF. CDR3 sequence (DNA): TGTGCCAGCAGCTTAGACCCTTGGCCCTACAATGAGCAGTTCTTC.

The chain joins TRBV7-8 to TRBJ1-2; 10 nucleotides agree with TRBD1. The CDR3 runs to 14 residues. J gave up 6 bases and V 5 bases, and 6 bases lay outside the gene matches. CDR1 and CDR2 from the germline V gene are SGHVS and FQNEAQ. The chain's CDR3 is CASSLDRGRNGYTF. The CDR3 nucleotides read TGTGCCAGCAGCCTAGACAGGGGGCGGAATGGCTACACCTTC.

This clone appeared a few times. The chain combines TRBV19 with TRBJ2-7, with TRBD2 matching 8 bases. The junction had 9 bases not matched to a gene; V was cut back by 6 bases and J by 2 bases. The CDR3 covers 15 residues. CDR1 LNHDA and CDR2 SQIVND come from the germline V gene (reference sequence). The CDR3 nucleotides read TGTGCCAGTAGCCCCGGGCGGGGGGACACCTACGAGCAGTACTTC. Translation gives CASSPGRGDTYEQYF.

The CDR3 DNA reads TGTGCCAGTAGTTCGGGGTCGCTCCAGGGGTATGGCTACACCTTC. Its protein is CASSSGSLQGYGYTF. J is TRBJ1-2 and V is TRBV19, with a tentative D call TRBD1 (6 bases). V lost 5 bases and J lost 5, with 18 bases in between. The CDR3 is 15 amino acids. Germline V gene lookup returns CDR1 LNHDA and CDR2 SQIVND (reference sequence). Full variable domain (outside the CDR3, taken from reference TRBV19 and TRBJ1-2): DGGITQSPKYLFRKEGQNVTLSCEQNLNHDAMYWYRQDPGQGLRLIYYSQIVNDFQKGDIAEGYSVSREKKESFPLTVTSAQKNPTAFYLCASSSGSLQGYGYTFGSGTRLTVV.

The rearrangement uses TRBV29-1 and TRBJ1-1; 7 bases line up with TRBD1. The CDR3 contains 15 residues. J was trimmed by 1 base and V by 4 bases; bases with no gene match: 9. The germline gives CDR1 SQVTM, CDR2 ANQGSEA. The chain's CDR3 is CSVVSPGQRNTEAFF. DNA of the CDR3: TGCAGCGTTGTCTCCCCGGGACAGAGGAACACTGAAGCTTTCTTT.

The rearrangement links TRBV28 to TRBJ2-2; 7 bases map to TRBD2. The germline V gene encodes CDR1 MDHEN and CDR2 SYDVKM. After removal of 2 bases from V and 6 bases from J, the junction contained 3 bases not matched to a gene. The CDR3 spans 14 residues. CDR3 DNA: TGTGCCAGCAGTTTAGGGGGGGGACCCGGGGAGCTGTTTTTT. It yields the protein CASSLGGGPGELFF. Looking up the rest from reference TRBV28 and TRBJ2-2 gives the full variable domain: DVKVTQSSRYLVKRTGEKVFLECVQDMDHENMFWYRQDPGLGLRLIYFSYDVKMKEKGDIPEGYSVSREKKERFSLILESASTNQTSMYLCASSLGGGPGELFFGEGSRLTVL.

The rearrangement uses TRBV19 and TRBJ1-6, with TRBD1 matching over 8 bases. The V and J ends lost 5 bases and 8 bases, in that order; junction bases with no gene match: 14. Germline CDR1 and CDR2: LNHDA and SQIVND (reference sequence). The CDR3 totals 17 residues. The CDR3 loop reads CASSLRTGTQLHSPLHF. Written as DNA, the CDR3 is TGTGCCAGTAGTCTTCGGACAGGGACGCAATTACATTCACCCCTCCACTTT.

This clone has more than one count but fewer than ten. The chain couples TRBV11-1 to TRBJ2-7; possible D gene TRBD2, 6 bases. The germline V gene has CDR1 SGHAT and CDR2 FQDESV (reference sequence). The length of the CDR3 is 15 residues. V was clipped by 5 bases and J by 7 bases, with 21 bases between them. CDR3: CASSPGPGESREQYF. In DNA form, the CDR3 reads TGTGCCAGCAGCCCCGGGCCGGGGGAATCGAGGGAGCAGTACTTC.

The chain employs TRBV28 and TRBJ2-3, with 7 bases matching TRBD1. Germline values: CDR1 MDHEN, CDR2 SYDVKM. J was trimmed by 5 bases and V by 2 bases; bases with no gene match: 4. The CDR3 spans 14 residues. The CDR3 spells CASSLEQGQDTQYF. The CDR3 bases are TGTGCCAGCAGTTTAGAACAGGGGCAAGATACGCAGTATTTT.

The chain recombines TRBV11-2 with TRBJ1-1; 7 nucleotides agree with TRBD1. Germline lookup yields CDR1 SGHAT and CDR2 FQNNGV. CDR3 length: 17 residues. After removal of 4 bases from V and 3 bases from J, the junction contained 14 bases not matched to a gene. CDR3 sequence (DNA): TGTGCCAGCAGCTCCAGACAGGGAAGGGCACGGTACACTGAAGCTTTCTTT. Translating it yields CASSSRQGRARYTEAFF.

This chain connects TRBV11-2 to TRBJ2-7, with TRBD2 as a possible D gene (7 bases). The CDR3 covers 16 residues. From germline, CDR1 is SGHAT and CDR2 FQNNGV. V lost 5 bases and J 8 bases, leaving 25 bases between the germline ends. As DNA, the CDR3 is TGTGCCAGCAGCGAGCGGACTGGGGGGGCTCAGGCGAAGCAGTACTTC. Encoded protein: CASSERTGGAQAKQYF.

The V and J genes are TRBV6-6 and TRBJ2-7; the D gene is possibly TRBD1 (6 bases). The V and J ends lost 6 bases and 0 bases respectively, with 12 bases between them. The germline V gene has CDR1 MNHNY and CDR2 SVGAGI (reference sequence). The CDR3 length is 14 residues. The CDR3 region is CASSPGTNSYEQYF. Written as DNA, the CDR3 is TGTGCCAGCAGCCCCGGGACAAACTCCTACGAGCAGTACTTC.

The chain joins TRBV9 to TRBJ2-7; D unresolved. This CDR3 region has 13 residues. Per the germline V gene, CDR1 is SGDLS and CDR2 is YYNGEE. Trimming removed 0 bases at V and 4 bases at J, with 8 bases between. As DNA, the CDR3 is TGTGCCAGCAGCGTAGCCGCCGGGTACGAGCAGTACTTC. Its protein is CASSVAAGYEQYF.

The chain recombines TRBV10-3 with TRBJ1-2; weak D call: TRBD1 (6 bases). This CDR3 spans 14 amino acids. The germline V and J ends were trimmed by 2 bases and 8 bases, with 15 bases remaining between them. Germline lookup yields CDR1 ENHRY and CDR2 SYGVKD. The chain's CDR3 is CAISERGGMGGYTF. CDR3 bases: TGTGCCATCAGTGAGAGGGGGGGAATGGGCGGCTACACCTTC.

J is TRBJ2-1 and V is TRBV7-2; D not resolved. V lost 5 bases to trimming and J lost 12 bases, with 14 bases between them. This CDR3 region has 12 residues. Germline assignment: CDR1 SGHTA and CDR2 FQGNSA. DNA of the CDR3: TGTGCCAGCAGCGTAAATGAATTCGGGCAGTTCTTC. It yields the protein CASSVNEFGQFF.

The V call is TRBV6-5, the J call TRBJ2-7; TRBD1 is a possible D gene (6 bases). The CDR3 is made up of 15 amino acids. The germline CDR1 and CDR2 sequences are MNHEY and SVGAGI. V was shortened by 4 bases and J by 2 bases, with 15 bases between the two germline ends. The CDR3 spells CASSWGQGVPYEQYF. The CDR3 DNA is TGTGCCAGCAGTTGGGGGCAGGGAGTCCCCTACGAGCAGTACTTC.

V usage is TRBV6-5 and J usage is TRBJ2-2, with D tentatively TRBD1 (6 bases). The V gene lost 4 bases and the J gene lost 3 bases, with 15 bases spanning the gap. The CDR3 is 16 amino acids. The germline V gene has CDR1 MNHEY and CDR2 SVGAGI. CDR3 sequence: CASSSLRTEHTGELFF. CDR3 in DNA: TGTGCCAGCAGTTCCTTAAGGACAGAACACACCGGGGAGCTGTTTTTT.

This clone has just a few counts. The chain recombines TRBV19 with TRBJ1-5, with D unclear. The CDR3 covers 15 residues. The V and J ends lost 6 bases and 0 bases respectively, with 12 bases between them. Germline lookup yields CDR1 LNHDA and CDR2 SQIVND (reference sequence). The CDR3 sequence: CASRVAVYSNQPQHF. CDR3 nucleotides: TGTGCCAGTAGGGTAGCAGTGTATAGCAATCAGCCCCAGCATTTT.

DNA of the CDR3: TGTGCCAGCTCTTCCCGACTCGGGAAAGCTTTCTTT. Encoded protein: CASSSRLGKAFF. The chain recombines TRBV18 with TRBJ1-1; D gene ambiguous. Germline-derived CDR1 and CDR2 are KGHSH and LQKENI. The CDR3 extends over 12 amino acids. Trimming took 6 bases from V and 9 from J, leaving 14 bases between them.

This clone was seen a few times. This chain uses TRBV4-1 with TRBJ1-2; D is ambiguous. The CDR3 sequence is 15 residues long. Germline values: CDR1 MGHRA, CDR2 YSYEKL. V shed 2 bases and J shed 5 bases, with 15 bases lying between them. CDR3: CASSQLTFTSYGYTF. CDR3 nucleotide sequence: TGCGCCAGCAGCCAACTGACATTTACCTCTTATGGCTACACCTTC.

This clone was observed a single time. The chain carries TRBV6-5 and TRBJ1-6, with TRBD1 as a possible D gene (6 bases). CDR1 and CDR2 (germline): MNHEY, SVGAGI. V was shortened by 6 bases and J by 10 bases, with 13 bases between the two germline ends. The CDR3 consists of 13 residues. The CDR3 region has the DNA TGTGCCAGCAGCCGAGGGGGATTATCACCCCTCCACTTT. It codes for CASSRGGLSPLHF.

The CDR3 DNA sequence: TGCGCCAGTAGTACCGGGACTAGCGGGAAAAGCTCCTACAATGAGCAGTTCTTC. It specifies CASSTGTSGKSSYNEQFF. The chain is built from TRBV5-1 and TRBJ2-1; 13 bases agree with TRBD2. Unmatched junction bases numbered 11, after V lost 8 bases and J lost 0 bases. This CDR3 spans 18 amino acids. The germline V gene encodes CDR1 SGHRS and CDR2 YFSETQ. The full variable domain, its missing parts supplied by reference TRBV5-1 and TRBJ2-1, is KAGVTQTPRYLIKTRGQQVTLSCSPISGHRSVSWYQQTPGQGLQFLFEYFSETQRNKGNFPGRFSGRQFSNSRSEMNVSTLELGDSALYLCASSTGTSGKSSYNEQFFGPGTRLTVL.

The CDR3 bases are TGTGCCAGCAGCACGGCAGGACTCAATCAGCCCCAGCATTTT. Translating it yields CASSTAGLNQPQHF. The V and J genes are TRBV7-9 and TRBJ1-5; no definite D call. Trimming removed 5 bases at V and 3 bases at J, with 11 bases between. In germline, CDR1 is SEHNR, CDR2 FQNEAQ (reference sequence). This CDR3 has 14 residues. The full variable domain, with the rest looked up from reference TRBV7-9 and TRBJ1-5, is DTGVSQNPRHKITKRGQNVTFRCDPISEHNRLYWYRQTLGQGPEFLTYFQNEAQLEKSRLLSDRFSAERPKGSFSTLEIQRTEQGDSAMYLCASSTAGLNQPQHFGDGTRLSIL.

The chain has TRBV27 and TRBJ1-2; 7 bases agree with TRBD1. The germline CDR1 and CDR2 sequences are MNHEY and SMNVEV (reference sequence). The CDR3 runs to 15 residues. V gave up 5 bases and J gave up 5 bases; unmatched junction bases: 11. The CDR3 sequence: CASSPGGPGGYGYTF. The CDR3 bases are TGTGCCAGCAGTCCAGGGGGACCAGGGGGATATGGCTACACCTTC.

The rearrangement links TRBV13 to TRBJ2-5; TRBD1 aligns across 12 bases. Germline CDR1 reads PRHDT; CDR2 reads FYEKMQ (reference sequence). The CDR3 has 17 amino acids. The trim removed 2 bases at V and 3 bases at J, leaving 7 bases unmatched. CDR3 in DNA: TGTGCCAGCAGCTTATGGGACAGGGGGCTTTTTGAAGAGACCCAGTACTTC. Residues: CASSLWDRGLFEETQYF.

The V and J genes are TRBV7-9 and TRBJ1-1; maybe TRBD1 (6 bases). V was pared by 5 bases and J by 5 bases, with 18 bases between. The CDR3 extends over 15 amino acids. The V gene's germline CDR1 is SEHNR and CDR2 FQNEAQ (reference sequence). CDR3 in amino acids: CASSLGGGLGTEAFF. Here the CDR3 DNA reads TGTGCCAGCAGCCTAGGGGGGGGCCTTGGGACTGAAGCTTTCTTT.

The rearrangement uses TRBV30 and TRBJ2-5; D is ambiguous. The CDR3 runs 12 residues. The V end lost 1 base, the J end lost 2 bases, and 5 bases lay between the germline ends. Germline V gives CDR1 GTSNPN, CDR2 SVGIG (reference sequence). CDR3 residues: CAWSGHQETQYF. The CDR3 nucleotides are TGTGCCTGGAGTGGGCATCAAGAGACCCAGTACTTC.

The chain has TRBV7-9 and TRBJ2-3, with D tentatively TRBD1 (6 bases). This CDR3 is built from 16 residues. In germline, CDR1 is SEHNR, CDR2 FQNEAQ (reference sequence). Trimming stripped 5 bases from V and 0 bases from J, with 15 bases between. The CDR3 nucleotides are TGTGCCAGCAGCCCAGCCGGGACATGGAGCACAGATACGCAGTATTTT. This encodes CASSPAGTWSTDTQYF.

The chain is built from TRBV5-1 and TRBJ2-2, with D maybe TRBD1 (5 bases). Trimming stripped 1 base from V and 10 bases from J, with 17 bases between. The CDR3 has 15 residues. Germline V gives CDR1 SGHRS, CDR2 YFSETQ. In DNA, the CDR3 is TGCGCCAGCAGCTTGTTTCAGGGCCTGGGAACGGAGCTGTTTTTT. Its translation: CASSLFQGLGTELFF.

This chain connects TRBV6-5 to TRBJ2-7, with 12 bases fitting TRBD2. The CDR3 extends over 15 amino acids. J lost 4 bases, V lost 3 bases, and 4 bases had no gene match. Germline V gives CDR1 MNHEY, CDR2 SVGAGI. The CDR3 bases are TGTGCCAGCAGTTATTCTAGCGGGGGGGCGTACGAGCAGTACTTC. Translated: CASSYSSGGAYEQYF.

The V call is TRBV9, the J call TRBJ1-6; TRBD1 aligns across 9 bases. The V gene end was trimmed by 3 bases and the J gene end by 7 bases; junction bases not matched to a gene: 5. The CDR3 has 15 residues. From germline, CDR1 is SGDLS and CDR2 YYNGEE. The CDR3 coding sequence is TGTGCCAGCAGCGGCCTCGGACAGGGGAATTCACCCCTCCACTTT. The encoded protein is CASSGLGQGNSPLHF.